The 21 T cell receptor beta chains below were found in one sample sequenced in a study of OX40 agonist ivuxolimab in advanced cancers. Some clones are missing from TCRdb's copy, which holds only in-frame ones; the method was immunoSEQ multiplex PCR. Found here are 16,000 or so clones, roughly three quarters of them singletons; the top ten hold around 12%. This specimen consisted of CD4+ or CD8+ T cells sorted from blood, obtained in a trial of the OX40 agonist ivuxolimab. These receptors all stem from an adult with an advanced solid tumor such as melanoma, head and neck, liver or kidney cancer.

This clone is deemed medium-sized (0.01 to 0.1%). The V call is TRBV7-3, the J call TRBJ1-5, with 10 bases lining up with TRBD1. In germline, CDR1 is SGHTA, CDR2 FQGTGA. V trimming: 4 bases; J trimming: 7 bases; junction bases outside the gene matches: 7. The CDR3 extends over 15 amino acids. The CDR3 sequence: CASSYTGTGVQPQHF. The CDR3, as DNA: TGTGCCAGCAGCTATACCGGGACAGGGGTCCAGCCCCAGCATTTT.

This clone turned up a few times. This chain links TRBV6-1 with TRBJ2-1, with D perhaps matching TRBD2 (6 bases). The CDR3 is made up of 14 amino acids. V was cut by 8 bases and J by 6 bases, with 17 bases left in between. CDR1 is MNHNS, CDR2 SASEGT, per germline. CDR3 in amino acids: CASLDSWGGNEQFF. CDR3 in DNA: TGTGCCAGCTTAGACTCTTGGGGAGGCAATGAGCAGTTCTTC.

The chain joins TRBV5-6 to TRBJ2-1, with no clear D. Trimming cost V 4 bases and J 7 bases, with 15 bases left between them. This CDR3 is built from 14 residues. CDR1 and CDR2 from the germline V gene are SGHDT and YYEEEE. As DNA, the CDR3 is TGTGCCAGCAGCCTGGAGTGGTCTTCGAATGAGCAGTTCTTC. Translating gives CASSLEWSSNEQFF.

This clone has only one observation. The chain combines TRBV11-2 with TRBJ1-2, with 8 bases aligning to TRBD1. The ends lost 2 bases at V and 2 bases at J; junction bases unmatched: 7. This CDR3 comprises 16 residues. Germline loops: CDR1 SGHAT, CDR2 FQNNGV. The CDR3 is CASSLSGQGVNYGYTF. CDR3 nucleotide sequence: TGTGCCAGCAGCTTATCTGGACAGGGTGTCAACTATGGCTACACCTTC.

The chain employs TRBV6-1 and TRBJ1-1; no clear D gene. The V end lost 5 bases, the J end lost 7 bases, and 11 bases lay between the germline ends. Germline lookup yields CDR1 MNHNS and CDR2 SASEGT. The CDR3 is made up of 12 amino acids. The CDR3 region is CASSLGYYEAFF. The CDR3, as DNA: TGTGCCAGCAGTTTAGGGTACTATGAAGCTTTCTTT.

The genes are TRBV9 and TRBJ1-1; D is unresolved. The CDR3 length is 13 residues. The ends were cut back, 4 bases at V and 0 bases at J, with 7 bases in the middle. In germline, CDR1 is SGDLS, CDR2 YYNGEE. Here the CDR3 DNA reads TGTGCCAGCAGCCTCTCAGTGAACACTGAAGCTTTCTTT. Protein product: CASSLSVNTEAFF.

For the CDR3, the DNA is TGCGCCAGCAGGCCGGAGGCGATAGCGGGGGGCCCGCGGGATACGCAGTATTTT. As protein: CASRPEAIAGGPRDTQYF. The chain uses TRBV5-1 and TRBJ2-3, with TRBD2 matching 10 bases. The CDR3 has 18 amino acids. The ends lost 5 bases at V and 6 bases at J; junction bases unmatched: 18. Germline V lookup: CDR1 SGHRS, CDR2 YFSETQ.

This clone was seen a handful of times. The chain uses TRBV4-1 and TRBJ1-3, with D perhaps matching TRBD1 (6 bases). The V and J ends lost 0 bases and 4 bases respectively, with 13 bases between them. This CDR3 comprises 16 residues. Germline V gene data show CDR1 as MGHRA and CDR2 as YSYEKL. CDR3: CASSQEGQPGGNTIYF. The CDR3 nucleotides read TGCGCCAGCAGCCAAGAAGGACAGCCTGGGGGAAACACCATATATTTT.

This clone occurred a few times. This CDR3 reads CASSLGPILNTEAFF. CDR3 coding DNA: TGTGCCAGCAGCTTAGGACCCATTCTGAACACTGAAGCTTTCTTT. The chain couples TRBV7-8 to TRBJ1-1, with D unclear. Trimming left V 1 base short and J 0 bases short, with 9 bases between. Germline assignment: CDR1 SGHVS and CDR2 FQNEAQ. CDR3 length: 15 residues.

The chain links TRBV13 to TRBJ2-1; D is possibly TRBD1 (8 bases). The germline gives CDR1 PRHDT, CDR2 FYEKMQ (reference sequence). Trimming shortened V by 6 bases and J by 3 bases, and 18 bases separated the two germline ends. There are 16 residues in the CDR3. CDR3 in DNA: TGTGCCAGCAGAGAATTTACAGGGGGGGACTACAATGAGCAGTTCTTC. It specifies CASREFTGGDYNEQFF. Combining the CDR3 with reference TRBV13 and TRBJ2-1 gives the whole variable domain AAGVIQSPRHLIKEKRETATLKCYPIPRHDTVYWYQQGPGQDPQFLISFYEKMQSDKGSIPDRFSAQQFSDYHSELNMSSLELGDSALYFCASREFTGGDYNEQFFGPGTRLTVL.

This rearrangement joins TRBV4-1 to TRBJ1-5; 7 nucleotides agree with TRBD1. With V trimmed by 3 bases and J by 1 base, 6 bases remained unmatched. The CDR3 runs to 16 residues. Germline CDR1 and CDR2: MGHRA and YSYEKL. CDR3 residues: CASSHRQGLSNQPQHF. As DNA, the CDR3 is TGCGCCAGCAGCCACCGACAGGGCTTGAGCAATCAGCCCCAGCATTTT.

In this sample, this clone turned up a few times. The rearrangement links TRBV6-5 to TRBJ2-3; 8 bases match TRBD2. The germline CDR1 and CDR2 sequences are MNHEY and SVGAGI. There are 15 residues in the CDR3. Losses at the gene ends were 4 bases for V and 1 base for J; bases not matched to a gene: 4. The CDR3 reads CASSFLSGGTDTQYF. The CDR3 DNA sequence: TGTGCCAGCAGTTTCCTTAGCGGGGGCACAGATACGCAGTATTTT.

The rearrangement links TRBV9 to TRBJ2-1, with D perhaps given as TRBD1 or TRBD2 (6 bases each). Per the germline V gene, CDR1 is SGDLS and CDR2 is YYNGEE. Trimming removed 1 base at V and 0 bases at J, with 14 bases between. This CDR3 spans 17 amino acids. CDR3 DNA sequence: TGTGCCAGCAGCGTAAGCGTCGGGGGCGGCTCCTACAATGAGCAGTTCTTC. Translation gives CASSVSVGGGSYNEQFF.

V is TRBV7-9 and J is TRBJ2-1; 9 bases agree with TRBD2. The ends lost 4 bases at V and 3 bases at J; junction bases unmatched: 4. CDR1 SEHNR and CDR2 FQNEAQ come from the germline V gene (reference sequence). This CDR3 contains 15 residues. As DNA, the CDR3 is TGTGCCAGCAGCTCGGAAGCGGGGGGCTACAATGAGCAGTTCTTC. Its protein is CASSSEAGGYNEQFF.

The chain uses TRBV7-3 and TRBJ2-3; 8 bases agree with TRBD2. CDR1 and CDR2 (germline): SGHTA, FQGTGA. V was pared by 2 bases and J by 2 bases, with 3 bases of the junction left unmatched. The CDR3 spans 15 residues. This CDR3 reads CASSLVAGITDTQYF. As DNA, the CDR3 is TGTGCCAGCAGCTTAGTAGCGGGGATCACAGATACGCAGTATTTT.

V gene TRBV7-9 combines with J gene TRBJ2-7; 7 bases line up with TRBD2. The CDR3 is made up of 13 amino acids. Trimming removed 11 bases from V and 0 bases from J; junction bases left unmatched: 7. Germline CDR1 reads SEHNR; CDR2 reads FQNEAQ (reference sequence). The CDR3 spells CASATSDSYEQYF. The DNA for the CDR3 is TGTGCCTCCGCCACTAGCGACTCCTACGAGCAGTACTTC.

The rearrangement uses TRBV4-1 and TRBJ1-5; D ambiguous. Looked up from germline, CDR1 is MGHRA and CDR2 is YSYEKL. The CDR3 length is 16 residues. V lost 1 base, J lost 3 bases, and 13 bases lay in between. Here the CDR3 DNA reads TGCGCCAGCAGCCAAGGCCCCGGCATGGACAATCAGCCCCAGCATTTT. Amino acids: CASSQGPGMDNQPQHF.

The V call is TRBV5-6, the J call TRBJ1-2, with 7 bases aligning to TRBD1. Germline V CDR1 and CDR2: SGHDT, YYEEEE. Germline trimming cut 0 bases from V and 6 bases from J; bases unmatched to any gene: 8. The CDR3 covers 15 residues. CDR3 region: CASSLARGSADGYTF. CDR3 coding DNA: TGTGCCAGCAGCTTGGCCAGGGGGTCTGCGGATGGCTACACCTTC.

This chain links TRBV5-3 with TRBJ1-1; TRBD1 agrees at 7 bases. Being an ORF, TRBV5-3 has a function that is uncertain. Germline trimming cut 8 bases from V and 0 bases from J; bases unmatched to any gene: 7. The CDR3 consists of 14 residues. DNA for the CDR3: TGTGCCAGCAGCATGACAGGGTTGAACACTGAAGCTTTCTTT. Translated: CASSMTGLNTEAFF.

The J gene is TRBJ2-3, the V gene TRBV5-1, with D possibly matching TRBD2 (6 bases). The germline gives CDR1 SGHRS, CDR2 YFSETQ. This CDR3 contains 14 residues. V lost 0 bases, J lost 1 base, and 6 bases lay in between. The DNA for the CDR3 is TGCGCCAGCAGCTTGGCGGGGGGCACAGATACGCAGTATTTT. Translating gives CASSLAGGTDTQYF.

The chain is built from TRBV27 and TRBJ2-3; the D gene could be TRBD1 or TRBD2 (5 bases each). CDR1 is MNHEY and CDR2 is SMNVEV in the germline V gene (reference sequence). The length of the CDR3 is 13 residues. The ends were cut back, 3 bases at V and 4 bases at J, with 8 bases in the middle. CDR3 sequence reads: CASSFEGPDTQYF. For the CDR3, the DNA is TGTGCCAGCAGTTTCGAGGGGCCAGATACGCAGTATTTT.